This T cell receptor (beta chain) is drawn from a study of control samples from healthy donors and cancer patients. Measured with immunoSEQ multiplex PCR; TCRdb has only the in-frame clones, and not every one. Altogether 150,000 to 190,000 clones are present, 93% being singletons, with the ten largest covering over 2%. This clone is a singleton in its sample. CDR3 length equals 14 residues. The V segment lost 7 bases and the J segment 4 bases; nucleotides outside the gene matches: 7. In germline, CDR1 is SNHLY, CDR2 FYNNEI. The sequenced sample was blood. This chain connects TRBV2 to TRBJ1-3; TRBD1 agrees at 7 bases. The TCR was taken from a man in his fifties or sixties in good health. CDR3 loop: CASTRGGSGNTIYF. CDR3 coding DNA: TGTGCCAGCACCCGAGGGGGCAGCGGAAACACCATATATTTT.